The T cell receptor (beta chain) under discussion was sequenced for a study of CD8+CD57+ T cells in acquired aplastic anemia. Both TCR beta VDJ combination and CDR3 sequence profiling were carried out. Genomic DNA was the template for this profiling. Each CDR3 protein gets one entry after TCRdb re-called the reads with MiXCR. This repertoire shows 50,000 to 65,000 distinct CDR3 sequences, 50% to 70% found once; its top ten account for 2% to 2.5%. As to this clonotype: This may stem from a read error, because a much larger clone lies one nucleotide away.

The CDR3 is 14 amino acids. Germline V gene sequence: CDR1 SGHDN, CDR2 FVKESK. Material: sorted CD4+, CD8+, or CD8+CD57+ T cells (not recorded which) from PBMCs. The V gene is TRBV14, the J gene TRBJ2-7; TRBD2 is a possible D gene (5 bases). The TCR was taken from a human donor in good health, serving as a control. This CDR3 is CACSQGLGTYEQYF. In nucleotides, the CDR3 is TGTGCCTGCAGCCAAGGGCTCGGGACCTACGAGCAGTACTTC.